A single sample gave rise to the 5 T cell receptor beta chains below, sequenced in a study of T cell responses to AZD1222 COVID-19 vaccine. Profiling relied on immunoSEQ multiplex PCR, and the TCRdb table lists in-frame clones only, not all of them. The top ten hold 2.5% to 3% of the sample, which has 130,000 or so clones, 89% seen once. Sequencing was performed on peripheral blood, taken on day 0 of AZD1222 vaccination. The source is an adult in good health.

V gene TRBV9 combines with J gene TRBJ2-7; 7 bases fit TRBD1. Germline-derived CDR1 and CDR2 are SGDLS and YYNGEE. The V segment lost 3 bases and the J segment 2 bases; nucleotides outside the gene matches: 5. CDR3 length: 14 residues. CDR3 protein: CASSEGTATYEQYF. CDR3 nucleotide sequence: TGTGCCAGCAGCGAGGGGACAGCAACCTACGAGCAGTACTTC. The full variable domain, with the rest looked up from reference TRBV9 and TRBJ2-7, is DSGVTQTPKHLITATGQRVTLRCSPRSGDLSVYWYQQSLDQGLQFLIQYYNGEERAKGNILERFSAQQFPDLHSELNLSSLELGDSALYFCASSEGTATYEQYFGPGTRLTVT.

The rearrangement links TRBV19 to TRBJ1-5; a possible D gene is TRBD1 (6 bases). CDR1 is LNHDA, CDR2 SQIVND, per germline (reference sequence). The V and J ends lost 6 bases and 1 base respectively, with 10 bases between them. The CDR3 runs 14 residues. The CDR3 loop is CASRVGGSNQPQHF. CDR3 in DNA: TGTGCCAGTAGAGTAGGGGGAAGCAATCAGCCCCAGCATTTT.

The V gene is TRBV7-9, the J gene TRBJ2-5, with 7 bases identical to TRBD1. Germline-derived CDR1 and CDR2 are SEHNR and FQNEAQ (reference sequence). This CDR3 spans 13 amino acids. V lost 2 bases and J lost 5; bases outside the gene matches: 2. For the CDR3, the DNA is TGTGCCAGCAGCTTATCAGGGGGTGAGACCCAGTACTTC. Translation: CASSLSGGETQYF.

J is TRBJ2-3 and V is TRBV9; 10 nucleotides agree with TRBD2. Germline-derived CDR1 and CDR2 are SGDLS and YYNGEE. This CDR3 region has 16 residues. J gave up 5 bases and V 0 bases, and 6 bases lay outside the gene matches. CDR3 in amino acids: CASSVGLAGAGDTQYF. The CDR3 nucleotides are TGTGCCAGCAGCGTAGGGCTAGCGGGGGCTGGAGATACGCAGTATTTT.

V gene TRBV28 combines with J gene TRBJ2-4; 10 positions agree with TRBD2. The V gene's germline CDR1 is MDHEN and CDR2 SYDVKM. V gave up 7 bases and J gave up 1 base; unmatched junction bases: 13. The CDR3 is 18 amino acids. The CDR3 protein is CASTTFLSSGRAKNIQYF. CDR3 bases: TGTGCCAGCACCACCTTTTTGAGTAGCGGGAGGGCCAAAAACATTCAGTACTTC.